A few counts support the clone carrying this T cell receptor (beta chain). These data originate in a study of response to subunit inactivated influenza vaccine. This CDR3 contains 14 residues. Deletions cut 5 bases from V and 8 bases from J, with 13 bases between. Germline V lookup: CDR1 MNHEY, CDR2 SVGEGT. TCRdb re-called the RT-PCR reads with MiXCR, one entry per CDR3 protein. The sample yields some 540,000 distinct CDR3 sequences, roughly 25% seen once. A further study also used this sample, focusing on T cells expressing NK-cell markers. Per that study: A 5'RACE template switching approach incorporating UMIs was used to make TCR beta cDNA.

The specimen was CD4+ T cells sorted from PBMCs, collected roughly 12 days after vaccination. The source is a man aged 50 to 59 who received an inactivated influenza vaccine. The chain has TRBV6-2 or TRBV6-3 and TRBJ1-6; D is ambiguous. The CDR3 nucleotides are TGTGCCAGCAGTCCCGGGTATAGAGATTCACCCCTCCACTTT. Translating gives CASSPGYRDSPLHF.